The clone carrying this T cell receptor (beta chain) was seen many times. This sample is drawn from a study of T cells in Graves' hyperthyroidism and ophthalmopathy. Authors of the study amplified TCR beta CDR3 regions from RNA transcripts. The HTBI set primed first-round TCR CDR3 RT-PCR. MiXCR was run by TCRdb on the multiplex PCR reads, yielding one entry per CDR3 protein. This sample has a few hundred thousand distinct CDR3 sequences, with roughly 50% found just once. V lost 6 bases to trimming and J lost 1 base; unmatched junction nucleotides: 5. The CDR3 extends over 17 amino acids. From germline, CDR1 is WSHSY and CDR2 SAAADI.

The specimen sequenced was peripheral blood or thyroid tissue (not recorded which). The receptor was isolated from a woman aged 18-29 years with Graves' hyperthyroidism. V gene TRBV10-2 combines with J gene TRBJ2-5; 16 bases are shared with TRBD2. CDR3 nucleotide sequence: TGCGCCAGCAGGTCGGGACTAGCGGGAGGGCCCCAAGAGACCCAGTACTTC. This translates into CASRSGLAGGPQETQYF.